Listed below are T cell receptor beta chains from one sample, sequenced in a study of cytomegalovirus exposure and HLA in healthy donors. Repertoires were generated with immunoSEQ multiplex PCR, while TCRdb's copy carries only in-frame clones and drops some. The data contain about 130,000 clones, 70% to 90% of them singletons. Sequenced material: PBMCs. The receptors were sampled from a woman in her forties in good health and CMV-seropositive. The CDR3 runs from the conserved cysteine through the conserved F or W. D genes are given only for firm matches. Size is omitted from some rows. Given values are once, few, many or a class for expanded clones.

clone_size	j_call	v_call	d_call	cdr3_nt	cdr3_aa
-	TRBJ1-3	TRBV10-2	TRBD1	TGCGCCAGCAGTGATCCGGGACAGGAGGGAAACACCATATATTTT	CASSDPGQEGNTIYF
-	TRBJ2-7	TRBV5-1	TRBD2	TGCGCCAGCAGCTCACCGCTAGCGGGGTACTCCTACGAGCAGTACTTC	CASSSPLAGYSYEQYF
few	TRBJ2-2	TRBV6-1	TRBD1	TGTGCCAGCAGCACAGGGGCGGGCACCGGGGAGCTGTTTTTT	CASSTGAGTGELFF
-	TRBJ2-1	TRBV28	TRBD1	TGTGCCAGCAGAGTGTCCGGGACAGGGCCCAATGAGCAGTTCTTC	CASRVSGTGPNEQFF
-	TRBJ2-7	TRBV28	TRBD2	TGTGCCAGCAGTTTCGGAAGCGGGAACTCCTACGAGCAGTACTTC	CASSFGSGNSYEQYF
few	TRBJ2-3	TRBV7-9	TRBD2	TGTGCCAGCAGCACCCGGACTAGCGGGGATAGCACAGATACGCAGTATTTT	CASSTRTSGDSTDTQYF
-	TRBJ2-1	TRBV6-5	-	TGTGCCAGCAGTTACTCGGGGCGGGGGCCCTACAATGAGCAGTTCTTC	CASSYSGRGPYNEQFF
-	TRBJ2-4	TRBV14	TRBD1	TGTGCCAGCAGCTATGCAGGGGGCAACAACATTCAGTACTTC	CASSYAGGNNIQYF
-	TRBJ2-2	TRBV7-2	-	TGTGCCAGCAGCTTCCAGTGGAACACCGGGGAGCTGTTTTTT	CASSFQWNTGELFF
-	TRBJ1-5	TRBV9	TRBD1	TGTGCCAGCAGCCCCTCAGGGGGCGTCAATCAGCCCCAGCATTTT	CASSPSGGVNQPQHF
-	TRBJ2-7	TRBV2	TRBD2	TGTGCCAGCGCGGCAGGACTAGCGGGCGAGCAGTACTTC	CASAAGLAGEQYF
-	TRBJ1-3	TRBV18	-	TGTGCCAGCTCACCAGGGGCTACCTCTGGAAACACCATATATTTT	CASSPGATSGNTIYF
-	TRBJ1-5	TRBV18	-	TGTGCCAGCTCACCACCCCCGGGTGGAGATCAGCCCCAGCATTTT	CASSPPPGGDQPQHF
-	TRBJ1-2	TRBV7-9	-	TGTGCCAGCAGCTTGGCCTATGGCTACACCTTC	CASSLAYGYTF
once	TRBJ2-7	TRBV10-3	-	TGTGCCATCGCTTTACAGAGCTACGAGCAGTACTTC	CAIALQSYEQYF
once	TRBJ2-1	TRBV19	TRBD2	TGTGCCAGTAGTCCGACGGTGACTCGTAGCGGGAGTTCGGGAAACAATGAGCAGTTCTTC	CASSPTVTRSGSSGNNEQFF
-	TRBJ2-2	TRBV18	TRBD1	TGTGCCAGCTCACCATTGGGACAGCCGAACACCGGGGAGCTGTTTTTT	CASSPLGQPNTGELFF
-	TRBJ2-1	TRBV6-4	-	TGTGCCACCTCGGAGGGCCCCTACAATGAGCAGTTCTTC	CATSEGPYNEQFF
-	TRBJ1-1	TRBV9	-	TGTGCCAGCAGCGTAGAGGCGGCGATGGGTTACACTGAAGCTTTCTTT	CASSVEAAMGYTEAFF
once	TRBJ2-7	TRBV4-1	TRBD2	TGCGCCAGCAGCCACCGGACTAGCGGGGGCTCCTACGAGCAGTACTTC	CASSHRTSGGSYEQYF
-	TRBJ2-2	TRBV30	TRBD1	TGTGCCTGGAGTAAGGGACAGGGCACCGGGGAGCTGTTTTTT	CAWSKGQGTGELFF
-	TRBJ1-3	TRBV5-1	-	TGCGCCAGCAGCTTGGCGACATCTGGAAACACCATATATTTT	CASSLATSGNTIYF
-	TRBJ2-7	TRBV9	-	TGTGCCAGCAGCCCCGCGGAACACAACTACGAGCAGTACTTC	CASSPAEHNYEQYF
-	TRBJ1-2	TRBV9	-	TGTGCCAGCAGCGTAGCCCCTTGGGCCAGGGGCAACTATGGCTACACCTTC	CASSVAPWARGNYGYTF
-	TRBJ2-1	TRBV5-1	-	TGCGCCAGCAGCTTGGAAGGCCAGGGTCGTCGTAATGAGCAGTTCTTC	CASSLEGQGRRNEQFF
-	TRBJ1-1	TRBV2	TRBD1	TGTGCCAACAGCGGGACAGCGAACACTGAAGCTTTCTTT	CANSGTANTEAFF
-	TRBJ2-1	TRBV9	TRBD1	TGTGCCAGCAGCGTTCTTTTTGACAGGGGCAATGAGCAGTTCTTC	CASSVLFDRGNEQFF
few	TRBJ1-4	TRBV18	-	TGTGCCAGCTCACCACCGCTCGGGTCCGGTGAAAAACTGTTTTTT	CASSPPLGSGEKLFF